The 7 T cell receptor beta chains below all came from one sample that was sequenced in a study of vaccination effects on CD4 cells after COVID-19. Generated by immunoSEQ multiplex PCR, the TCRdb table keeps only in-frame clones and is missing some. The sample consists of approximately 37,000 clones, around 71% of them appearing once. The antigens these receptors bind are not known. Cells that had been cultured for approximately eleven days were the source of isolated CD4+ T cells. Each person got two doses of an mRNA SARS-CoV-2 vaccine, BNT162b2 or mRNA-1273. The starting material was CD4+ T cells from PBMCs cultured without peptide, obtained after COVID-19 vaccination. These TCRs come from a human donor who received a COVID-19 vaccine.

This rearrangement joins TRBV5-5 to TRBJ1-1, with D hard to call. The CDR3 is 14 amino acids. Trimming took 1 base from V and 2 from J, leaving 9 bases between them. Germline CDR1 SGHKS, CDR2 YYEKEE (reference sequence). CDR3 amino acids: CASSLTRDNTEAFF. CDR3 nucleotide sequence: TGTGCCAGCAGCTTGACAAGGGATAACACTGAAGCTTTCTTT.

The genes are TRBV30 and TRBJ1-4; 10 bases match TRBD1. V shed 3 bases, J shed 4 bases, and the junction held 8 bases outside the gene matches. The CDR3 consists of 16 residues. Germline V gene data show CDR1 as GTSNPN and CDR2 as SVGIG (reference sequence). The CDR3 protein is CAWSGGQGFGNEKLFF. CDR3 coding DNA: TGTGCCTGGAGCGGGGGACAGGGGTTCGGTAATGAAAAACTGTTTTTT. Looking up the rest from reference TRBV30 and TRBJ1-4 gives the full variable domain: SQTIHQWPATLVQPVGSPLSLECTVEGTSNPNLYWYRQAAGRGLQLLFYSVGIGQISSEVPQNLSASRPQDRQFILSSKKLLLSDSGFYLCAWSGGQGFGNEKLFFGSGTQLSVL.

The V and J genes are TRBV30 and TRBJ1-1, with D perhaps TRBD1 (5 bases). The CDR3 has 14 amino acids. Germline CDR1 and CDR2: GTSNPN and SVGIG (reference sequence). V lost 0 bases and J 4 bases, leaving 12 bases between the germline ends. The CDR3 spells CAWSVQSGSTEAFF. The CDR3 DNA reads TGTGCCTGGAGTGTACAGTCAGGGAGCACTGAAGCTTTCTTT.

The V gene is TRBV24-1, the J gene TRBJ2-2; D is unresolved. In germline, CDR1 is KGHDR, CDR2 SFDVKD. Trimming left V 9 bases short and J 2 bases short, with 15 bases between. The CDR3 consists of 15 residues. CDR3 DNA: TGTGCCACCGGCCCGGCGCAGCCTAACACCGGGGAGCTGTTTTTT. This codes for CATGPAQPNTGELFF.

V and J are TRBV18 and TRBJ2-5; 8 nucleotides align to TRBD1. There are 15 residues in the CDR3. J was trimmed by 4 bases and V by 3 bases; bases with no gene match: 7. Germline CDR1 and CDR2: KGHSH and LQKENI. The CDR3 loop is CASSPDQGALETQYF. DNA for the CDR3: TGTGCCAGCTCACCTGATCAGGGGGCGTTAGAGACCCAGTACTTC.

The chain has TRBV6-2 or TRBV6-3 and TRBJ2-3; no reliable D call. The V gene lost 8 bases and the J gene lost 8 bases, with 11 bases spanning the gap. This CDR3 contains 11 residues. Germline V gene lookup returns CDR1 MNHEY and CDR2 SVGEGT. The CDR3 DNA sequence: TGTGCCAGCGGCCAGGATGGTACGCAGTATTTT. Its translation: CASGQDGTQYF.

The CDR3 nucleotides are TGTGCCAGCAGCTTAAGGGGACTAGCCTCGGGGGAGCAGTACTTC. Translated: CASSLRGLASGEQYF. This rearrangement joins TRBV7-2 to TRBJ2-7, with TRBD2 matching 9 bases. The germline V gene encodes CDR1 SGHTA and CDR2 FQGNSA. This CDR3 spans 15 amino acids. Losses at the gene ends were 2 bases for V and 7 bases for J; bases not matched to a gene: 9. Together with reference TRBV7-2 and TRBJ2-7, the CDR3 gives the full variable domain: GAGVSQSPSNKVTEKGKDVELRCDPISGHTALYWYRQSLGQGLEFLIYFQGNSAPDKSGLPSDRFSAERTGGSVSTLTIQRTQQEDSAVYLCASSLRGLASGEQYFGPGTRLTVT.